The rows below give T cell receptor beta chains drawn from one sample of a study of T cell repertoires in cytomegalovirus infection. TCRdb fed the reads into MiXCR, producing one record per CDR3 protein. Found here are hundreds of thousands of distinct CDR3 sequences, about 30% of them singletons; the top ten hold roughly 20%. Antigens for these TCRs are unknown. The material sequenced was cultured PBMCs, taken from culture after CMV antigen stimulation. The receptors derive from a human donor in good health (CMV status not recorded). Some clones in this sample may be carry-over from other donors' samples. The CDR3 runs from the conserved cysteine through the conserved F or W. The order of the fields is CDR3 protein, CDR3 DNA, D gene, V gene, CDR3 length, clone size, J gene. D genes are given only for firm matches. Clone size is given for some rows only: seen once, a few or many times, or a class if the clone is expanded.

CASTPRGTEAFF,TGTGCCAGCACCCCAAGGGGCACTGAAGCTTTCTTT,-,TRBV28,12,few,TRBJ1-1
CASIKTDRMNTEAFF,TGTGCCAGCATTAAGACGGACAGGATGAACACTGAAGCTTTCTTT,TRBD1,TRBV11-1,15,many,TRBJ1-1
CASSQVNDPYNEQFF,TGTGCCAGCAGCCAAGTTAACGATCCTTACAATGAGCAGTTCTTC,-,TRBV14,15,few,TRBJ2-1
CARNRGENSPLHF,TGCGCTCGAAACAGGGGTGAGAATTCACCCCTCCACTTT,TRBD1,TRBV20-1,13,-,TRBJ1-6
CASSTDRGAGYTF,TGTGCCAGTAGTACAGACAGGGGAGCCGGCTACACCTTC,TRBD1,TRBV19,13,-,TRBJ1-2
CASSLDRDLVSEQFF,TGCGCCAGCAGCCTGGACAGGGATTTGGTTAGTGAGCAGTTCTTC,TRBD1,TRBV4-1,15,-,TRBJ2-1
CSATVGGKSPLHF,TGCAGTGCAACGGTAGGGGGAAAATCACCCCTCCACTTT,-,TRBV20-1,13,-,TRBJ1-6
CSAGRTNTEAFF,TGCAGCGCCGGACGGACGAACACTGAAGCTTTCTTT,-,TRBV29-1,12,once,TRBJ1-1
CAWSVRWGSEDEQFF,TGTGCCTGGAGTGTACGGTGGGGGAGTGAGGATGAGCAGTTCTTC,-,TRBV30,15,-,TRBJ2-1
CASSLDRWRRETQYF,TGTGCCAGCAGCTTAGATCGGTGGAGGAGGGAGACCCAGTACTTC,-,TRBV7-2,15,many,TRBJ2-5
CASSLDRRKLFF,TGTGCCAGCAGCTTGGACAGGCGGAAACTGTTTTTT,TRBD1,TRBV27,12,few,TRBJ1-4
CASSYLGQGLLPAFF,TGTGCCAGCAGTTACTTGGGACAGGGACTTTTACCAGCTTTCTTT,TRBD1,TRBV6-2/TRBV6-3,15,-,TRBJ1-1
CASSPRREASNEQFF,TGTGCCAGCAGCCCGCGGCGGGAGGCTAGCAATGAGCAGTTCTTC,TRBD2,TRBV7-8,15,few,TRBJ2-1
CASSPRTSGISQETQYF,TGTGCCAGCAGCCCTCGGACTAGCGGGATAAGCCAAGAGACCCAGTACTTC,TRBD2,TRBV7-9,17,-,TRBJ2-5
CASSSLAGGNNEQFF,TGTGCCAGCAGTTCTCTAGCGGGGGGGAACAATGAGCAGTTCTTC,TRBD2,TRBV27,15,-,TRBJ2-1
CASSSWTSGREQFF,TGTGCCAGCAGCTCCTGGACTAGCGGGAGAGAGCAGTTCTTC,TRBD2,TRBV3-1,14,-,TRBJ2-1
CASTNRRQGNEQFF,TGTGCCAGCACGAACCGAAGACAGGGTAATGAGCAGTTCTTC,TRBD1,TRBV6-2/TRBV6-3,14,few,TRBJ2-1
CSARDSAGDTEAFF,TGCAGTGCTAGAGATTCGGCCGGGGACACTGAAGCTTTCTTT,-,TRBV20-1,14,-,TRBJ1-1
CASASGRTDTQYF,TGTGCCAGCGCCAGCGGACGCACAGATACGCAGTATTTT,-,TRBV2,13,-,TRBJ2-3
CASSNPALSGYTF,TGTGCCAGCAGTAACCCGGCATTGAGTGGCTACACCTTC,-,TRBV6-2/TRBV6-3,13,-,TRBJ1-2
CASSLGADGFYEQYF,TGTGCCAGCAGCTTAGGGGCGGACGGATTCTACGAGCAGTACTTC,-,TRBV7-2,15,few,TRBJ2-7
CASSLDPGTGRGYTF,TGTGCCAGCAGCTTAGACCCCGGGACAGGAAGAGGATACACCTTC,TRBD1,TRBV7-2,15,many,TRBJ1-2
CAIRALGQPQHF,TGTGCCATCAGGGCCCTGGGGCAGCCCCAGCATTTT,-,TRBV10-3,12,-,TRBJ1-5
CASTTGLSIMNTEAFF,TGTGCCAGCACTACGGGTCTCTCCATCATGAACACTGAAGCTTTCTTT,-,TRBV12-3/TRBV12-4,16,few,TRBJ1-1
CASSARTSGSTSYEQYF,TGTGCCAGCAGCGCCCGGACTAGCGGGAGCACATCCTACGAGCAGTACTTC,TRBD2,TRBV12-3/TRBV12-4,17,few,TRBJ2-7
CASSARGLMNTEAFF,TGTGCCAGCAGCGCCCGGGGGCTAATGAACACTGAAGCTTTCTTT,-,TRBV27,15,-,TRBJ1-1
CASSRDRAEQFF,TGTGCCAGCAGCCGGGACCGGGCTGAGCAGTTCTTC,-,TRBV4-2,12,many,TRBJ2-1
CASSQYGTGRANEQFF,TGCGCCAGCAGCCAATACGGGACAGGGAGGGCCAATGAGCAGTTCTTC,TRBD1,TRBV4-1,16,-,TRBJ2-1
CASSLAGPAVWNEQFF,TGTGCCAGCAGCTTAGCGGGCCCTGCGGTCTGGAATGAGCAGTTCTTC,-,TRBV7-2,16,many,TRBJ2-1
CASSGTPSNQPQHF,TGTGCCAGCTCCGGGACACCTAGCAATCAGCCCCAGCATTTT,-,TRBV7-2,14,many,TRBJ1-5
CASRLGRTLGPQHF,TGTGCCAGCAGGCTAGGACGGACGCTTGGGCCCCAGCATTTT,-,TRBV6-2/TRBV6-3,14,-,TRBJ1-5
CSASEVHYEQYF,TGCAGTGCTAGCGAGGTTCACTACGAGCAGTACTTC,-,TRBV20-1,12,-,TRBJ2-7
CASSGPRSHIQYF,TGTGCCAGCAGCGGCCCCAGAAGTCACATTCAGTACTTC,-,TRBV6-2/TRBV6-3,13,-,TRBJ2-4
CASSPRGGQGQETQYF,TGTGCCAGCAGCCCCCGGGGGGGACAGGGGCAAGAGACCCAGTACTTC,TRBD1,TRBV7-2,16,few,TRBJ2-5
CASSLGGDIYGYTF,TGTGCCAGCAGCTTAGGAGGGGACATCTATGGCTACACCTTC,-,TRBV7-6,14,-,TRBJ1-2
CASSQERGLSSGYTF,TGCGCCAGCAGCCAAGAGCGGGGGCTCAGTAGTGGCTACACCTTC,-,TRBV4-3,15,-,TRBJ1-2
CASSQANGLGTEAFF,TGCGCCAGCAGCCAAGCTAACGGGCTGGGGACTGAAGCTTTCTTT,-,TRBV4-1,15,-,TRBJ1-1
CASSPHPQPNEKLFF,TGTGCCAGCTCACCACATCCCCAACCTAATGAAAAACTGTTTTTT,-,TRBV18,15,few,TRBJ1-4
CASRPSGTGRYGYTF,TGTGCCAGCAGGCCGTCCGGGACAGGTCGCTACGGCTACACCTTC,TRBD1,TRBV6-1,15,-,TRBJ1-2
CASSSAVVRYEQYF,TGTGCCAGCAGCTCCGCAGTGGTAAGATACGAGCAGTACTTC,-,TRBV7-8,14,many,TRBJ2-7